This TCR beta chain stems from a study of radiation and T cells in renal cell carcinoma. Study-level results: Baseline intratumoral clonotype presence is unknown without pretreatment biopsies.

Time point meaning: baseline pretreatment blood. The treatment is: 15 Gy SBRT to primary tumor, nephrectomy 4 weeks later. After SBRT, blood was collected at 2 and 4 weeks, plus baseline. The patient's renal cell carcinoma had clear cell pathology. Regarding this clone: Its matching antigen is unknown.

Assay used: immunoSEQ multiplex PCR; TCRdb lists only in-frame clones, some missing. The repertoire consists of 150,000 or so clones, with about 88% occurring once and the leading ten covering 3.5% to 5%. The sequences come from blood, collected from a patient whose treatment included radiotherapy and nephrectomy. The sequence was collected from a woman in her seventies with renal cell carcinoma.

The CDR3 protein is CASNTLGQGDGYTF. As DNA, the CDR3 is TGTGCCAGCAACACCCTTGGACAGGGTGACGGCTACACCTTC. The V gene is TRBV5-6, the J gene TRBJ1-2, with 8 nucleotides matching TRBD1. The germline V gene has CDR1 SGHDT and CDR2 YYEEEE. The junction had 12 bases not matched to a gene; V was cut back by 6 bases and J by 8 bases. The CDR3 spans 14 residues.